This TCR beta chain was recorded in a study of Ad26.COV2.S vaccination and SARS-CoV-2 variants. The wider study: Ad26.COV2.S, an intramuscular injection, was given once or twice 56 days apart.

Generated by immunoSEQ multiplex PCR, the TCRdb table keeps only in-frame clones and is missing some. The top ten clones hold roughly 5% of a sample with about 350,000 clones, about 89% of them seen once. The study's findings and limits: In vaccinated individuals, spike-specific CD8+ and CD4+ T cell responses reportedly displayed substantial breadth.

With respect to this clone: The target antigen is unknown.

The CDR3 length is 13 residues. Germline V CDR1 and CDR2: KGHSH, LQKENI. Trimming shortened V by 4 bases and J by 2 bases, and 8 bases separated the two germline ends. Treatment specified: 15 to 20 received Ad26.COV2.S at low or high dose, single or two shots; about 5 received placebo; per-sample allocation not given. The samples were gathered on day 63 after the first injection of vaccine or placebo. What was given as vaccine was an Ad26 vector encoding Wuhan-strain SARS-CoV-2 spike. The sample was peripheral blood, taken in a trial of Ad26.COV2.S vaccine versus placebo. The clonotype comes from a person aged 18-65 years who received the Ad26.COV2.S COVID-19 vaccine or a placebo. The chain couples TRBV18 to TRBJ1-1, with a possible D match to TRBD1 (6 bases). CDR3 in DNA: TGTGCCAGCTCACGGACAGCAAACACTGAAGCTTTCTTT. Translation gives CASSRTANTEAFF.